Below are 11 T cell receptor beta chains sequenced from a single sample in a study of OX40 agonist ivuxolimab in advanced cancers. Clones were sequenced by immunoSEQ multiplex PCR, and TCRdb holds only the in-frame ones, with some missing. The data show approximately 11,000 clones, around 84% seen once. Specimen: CD4+ or CD8+ T cells sorted from blood, collected in a trial of the OX40 agonist ivuxolimab. These receptors all come from an adult with an advanced solid tumor such as melanoma, head and neck, liver or kidney cancer.

This sequence joins TRBV7-6 and TRBJ2-1; a possible D gene is TRBD1 (7 bases). The CDR3 loop spans 15 amino acids. Germline CDR1 SGHVS, CDR2 FNYEAQ. V was pared by 5 bases and J by 3 bases, with 14 bases between. CDR3 sequence: CASSPGGQGYNEQFF. CDR3 coding DNA: TGTGCCAGCAGCCCAGGGGGGCAGGGCTACAATGAGCAGTTCTTC.

This clone appeared once. The genes are TRBV11-2 and TRBJ2-5; tentative D call: TRBD2 (7 bases). The germline V gene encodes CDR1 SGHAT and CDR2 FQNNGV. The CDR3 length is 15 residues. V gave up 6 bases and J gave up 5 bases, with 19 bases separating them. In nucleotides, the CDR3 is TGTGCCAGCAGACCATCGGCTGGGGGGGCGGAGACCCAGTACTTC. Protein product: CASRPSAGGAETQYF.

The chain is built from TRBV19 and TRBJ1-4; maybe TRBD1 (6 bases). From germline, CDR1 is LNHDA and CDR2 SQIVND (reference sequence). V shed 1 base and J shed 4 bases, with 16 bases lying between them. The length of the CDR3 is 17 residues. CDR3 coding DNA: TGTGCCAGTAGTATAGGTTTTGGGACACCCCTTAATGAAAAACTGTTTTTT. Protein sequence: CASSIGFGTPLNEKLFF.

The rearrangement links TRBV5-4 to TRBJ1-2; TRBD1 matches 7 bases. Germline CDR1 is SGHNT and CDR2 is YYREEE (reference sequence). The trim removed 0 bases at V and 4 bases at J, leaving 6 bases unmatched. The length of the CDR3 is 15 residues. The chain's CDR3 is CASSLETGLGYGYTF. As DNA, the CDR3 is TGTGCCAGCAGCTTGGAGACAGGGCTTGGCTATGGCTACACCTTC.

The chain is built from TRBV12-5 and TRBJ1-3; 7 nucleotides match TRBD1. From germline, CDR1 is LGHNT and CDR2 FRNRAP. Trimming took 1 base from V and 4 from J; bases not matched to a gene: 10. The CDR3 consists of 17 residues. The CDR3 coding sequence is TGTGCTAGTGGTTTGGCCTTTTCCGGGACAGAAGGAAACACCATATATTTT. Translation gives CASGLAFSGTEGNTIYF.

CDR3 residues: CASSSRLAGAPIYNEQFF. CDR3 coding DNA: TGTGCCAGCAGCTCCCGACTAGCGGGGGCCCCCATTTACAATGAGCAGTTCTTC. The V and J genes are TRBV7-8 and TRBJ2-1, with 12 bases lining up with TRBD2. Trimming removed 4 bases from V and 4 bases from J; junction bases left unmatched: 11. CDR1 is SGHVS, CDR2 FQNEAQ, per germline. The length of the CDR3 is 18 residues.

The gene calls are TRBV4-1 and TRBJ2-2; D may be TRBD1 (6 bases). The CDR3 is 18 residues long. Germline values: CDR1 MGHRA, CDR2 YSYEKL. The V gene lost 4 bases and the J gene lost 1 base, with 19 bases spanning the gap. CDR3 bases: TGCGCCAGCAGCCCCCTTACAGGGTCCCCCTGGAACACCGGGGAGCTGTTTTTT. Amino acid sequence: CASSPLTGSPWNTGELFF.

This sequence joins TRBV6-9 and TRBJ1-1; 7 nucleotides agree with TRBD1. Trimming at V came to 3 bases and at J to 6 bases, leaving 4 bases not matched to a gene. Looked up from germline, CDR1 is MNHGY and CDR2 is SVAAGI. This CDR3 contains 13 residues. The CDR3 reads CASSYGGTAEAFF. The CDR3 DNA follows: TGTGCCAGCAGTTACGGCGGGACAGCTGAAGCTTTCTTT.

This rearrangement joins TRBV4-1 to TRBJ2-3; D gene unclear. From germline, CDR1 is MGHRA and CDR2 YSYEKL. The CDR3 loop spans 14 amino acids. The germline V and J ends were trimmed by 3 bases and 0 bases, with 7 bases remaining between them. The CDR3 DNA reads as TGCGCCAGCAGCCATCCCCTTAGCACAGATACGCAGTATTTT. Protein product: CASSHPLSTDTQYF.

This chain joins TRBV7-9 and TRBJ2-5; 10 bases match TRBD2. Losses at the gene ends were 6 bases for V and 5 bases for J; bases not matched to a gene: 9. Looked up from germline, CDR1 is SEHNR and CDR2 is FQNEAQ (reference sequence). The CDR3 is 15 amino acids. The DNA of the CDR3 is TGTGCCAGCAGACCCAGAGCGGGGGGGTCCGAGACCCAGTACTTC. Its translation: CASRPRAGGSETQYF. The whole variable domain, filled in from reference TRBV7-9 and TRBJ2-5, reads DTGVSQNPRHKITKRGQNVTFRCDPISEHNRLYWYRQTLGQGPEFLTYFQNEAQLEKSRLLSDRFSAERPKGSFSTLEIQRTEQGDSAMYLCASRPRAGGSETQYFGPGTRLLVL.

This chain joins TRBV11-2 and TRBJ2-5, with 8 positions matching TRBD2. Unmatched junction bases numbered 8, after V lost 3 bases and J lost 5 bases. The CDR3 runs 15 residues. Germline CDR1 is SGHAT and CDR2 is FQNNGV. CDR3 in DNA: TGTGCCAGCAGCTTGGAACACGGGGGGGCTGAGACCCAGTACTTC. Its protein product is CASSLEHGGAETQYF.